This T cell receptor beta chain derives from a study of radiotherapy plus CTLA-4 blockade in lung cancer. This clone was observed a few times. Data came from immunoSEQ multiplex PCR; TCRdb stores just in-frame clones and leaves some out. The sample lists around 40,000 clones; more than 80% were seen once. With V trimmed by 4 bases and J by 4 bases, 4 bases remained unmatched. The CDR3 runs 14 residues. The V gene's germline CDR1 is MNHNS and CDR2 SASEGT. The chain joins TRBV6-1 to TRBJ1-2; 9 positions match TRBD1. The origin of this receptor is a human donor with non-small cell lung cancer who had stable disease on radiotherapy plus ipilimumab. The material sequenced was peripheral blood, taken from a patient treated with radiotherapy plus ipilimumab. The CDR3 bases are TGTGCCAGCAGTGGCTGGACAGGGGTCTATGGCTACACCTTC. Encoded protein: CASSGWTGVYGYTF.